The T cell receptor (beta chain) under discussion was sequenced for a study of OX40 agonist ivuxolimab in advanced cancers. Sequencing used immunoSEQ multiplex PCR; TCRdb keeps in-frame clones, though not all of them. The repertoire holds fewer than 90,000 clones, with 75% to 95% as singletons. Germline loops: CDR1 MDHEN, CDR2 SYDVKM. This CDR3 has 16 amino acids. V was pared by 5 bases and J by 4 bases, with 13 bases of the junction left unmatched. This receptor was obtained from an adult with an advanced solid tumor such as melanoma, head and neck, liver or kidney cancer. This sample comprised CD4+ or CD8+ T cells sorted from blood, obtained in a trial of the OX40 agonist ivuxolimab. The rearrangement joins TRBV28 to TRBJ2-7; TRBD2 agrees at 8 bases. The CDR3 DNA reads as TGTGCCAGCAGTCCCTCCTCGATAGCGGGATCTTACGAGCAGTACTTC. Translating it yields CASSPSSIAGSYEQYF.